The 5 T cell receptor beta chains below were found in one sample sequenced in a study of T cells in Graves' hyperthyroidism and ophthalmopathy. Amplified TCR beta CDR3 regions came from RNA transcripts. A set of HTBI primers served as the primers for a first-round RT-PCR of the TCR CDR3. TCRdb re-analysed the multiplex PCR reads in MiXCR, keeping a single row per CDR3 protein. The sample holds 800,000 or so distinct CDR3 sequences, 38% seen once. The sequenced sample was blood. These receptors originate from a man aged 18 to 29 with Graves' hyperthyroidism.

Note on this clonotype: With a much larger clone just one base away, this may be a read error. The chain is built from TRBV19 and TRBJ1-1; TRBD1 agrees at 10 bases. The germline V gene encodes CDR1 LNHDA and CDR2 SQIVND (reference sequence). This CDR3 region has 15 residues. Trimming removed 7 bases from V and 4 bases from J; junction bases left unmatched: 9. The DNA of the CDR3 is TGTGCCAGTACCACGGGACAGGGGCTTGTCACTGAAGCTTTCTTT. Protein: CASTTGQGLVTEAFF.

This clonotype was recorded once. V is TRBV20-1 and J is TRBJ1-1, with 12 bases that match TRBD1. Germline assignment: CDR1 DFQATT and CDR2 SNEGSKA (reference sequence). The CDR3 runs 15 residues. With 7 bases clipped from V and 3 bases from J, the junction kept 9 bases outside the gene matches. The DNA of the CDR3 is TGCAGTGTTCGGGACAGGGGGCGCATGGACACTGAAGCTTTCTTT. Its translation is CSVRDRGRMDTEAFF.

This clonotype was found many times. V gene TRBV15 combines with J gene TRBJ1-5; 8 positions match TRBD1. Germline CDR1 and CDR2: LNHNV and YYDKDF (reference sequence). The CDR3 length is 14 residues. V dropped 5 bases and J dropped 6; count of bases not matched to a gene: 6. CDR3 sequence reads: CATSARGLGQPQHF. CDR3 bases: TGTGCCACCAGCGCCAGGGGGCTGGGTCAGCCCCAGCATTTT.

This chain joins TRBV7-2 and TRBJ2-2, with a possible D match to TRBD1 (5 bases). Trimming cost V 3 bases and J 12 bases, with 11 bases left between them. Per germline, CDR1 SGHTA and CDR2 FQGNSA. The CDR3 spans 12 residues. The CDR3, as DNA: TGTGCCAGCAGCTTTGGGGCACAGCAGCTGTTTTTT. Its translation: CASSFGAQQLFF. Variable domain in full (rest from reference TRBV7-2 and TRBJ2-2): GAGVSQSPSNKVTEKGKDVELRCDPISGHTALYWYRQSLGQGLEFLIYFQGNSAPDKSGLPSDRFSAERTGGSVSTLTIQRTQQEDSAVYLCASSFGAQQLFFGEGSRLTVL.

The rearrangement joins TRBV11-2 to TRBJ2-7; 10 nucleotides line up with TRBD2. This CDR3 has 18 amino acids. CDR1 SGHAT and CDR2 FQNNGV come from the germline V gene. V shed 2 bases, J shed 2 bases, and the junction held 12 bases outside the gene matches. DNA of the CDR3: TGTGCCAGCAGCTTACGGGGAAATAGCGGGAGGACCCCCTACGAGCAGTACTTC. Translated: CASSLRGNSGRTPYEQYF.